This T cell receptor beta chain was captured by sequencing in a study of T cell repertoires in cytomegalovirus infection. Across the whole study: An indication of both CMV infection and matching HLA type came from public TCR beta signatures. General study points: HLA-C-restricted, CMV-specific TCR beta clonotypes were dominant ex vivo.

TCRdb independently ran MiXCR on the reads; one entry per CDR3 protein. The top ten hold about an eighth of the sample, which has around 800,000 distinct CDR3 sequences, less than 35% seen once. This CDR3 comprises 15 residues. The V end lost 3 bases, the J end lost 3 bases, and 9 bases lay between the germline ends. Looked up from germline, CDR1 is ENHRY and CDR2 is SYGVKD. As concerns this clonotype: Its antigen remains unidentified.

Sequences were derived from cultured CD8+ T cells from PBMCs, sampled from culture after CMV antigen stimulation. The sequence was obtained from a human donor in good health (CMV status not recorded). Some clones in this sample may be carry-over from other donors' samples. This chain connects TRBV10-3 to TRBJ1-6; no clear D. The CDR3 coding sequence is TGTGCCATCAGTGACGGTGGCAGCTATAATTCACCCCTCCACTTT. It specifies CAISDGGSYNSPLHF.